This T cell receptor (beta chain) is drawn from a study of OX40 agonist ivuxolimab in advanced cancers. Across the whole study: Patients received ivuxolimab, an intravenous treatment, every 2 weeks at 0.01 to 10 mg/kg.

Findings and limits, study-wide: Among some nonresponders, normalized T-cell clonal expansion was also low.

Clones were read by immunoSEQ multiplex PCR, and TCRdb kept only the in-frame ones, dropping some. The repertoire holds about 70,000 clones, with around nine tenths as singletons. This CDR3 spans 13 amino acids. From germline, CDR1 is MNHEY and CDR2 SVGAGI. Trimming shortened V by 6 bases and J by 3 bases, and 9 bases separated the two germline ends. Concerning this clone itself: Its antigen is still unknown.

The chain joins TRBV6-5 to TRBJ1-5; D unresolved. The origin of this receptor is an adult with an advanced solid tumor such as melanoma, head and neck, liver or kidney cancer. Material: CD4+ or CD8+ T cells sorted from blood, obtained in a trial of the OX40 agonist ivuxolimab. CDR3 in amino acids: CASRYSLNQPQHF. Here the CDR3 DNA reads TGTGCCAGCAGGTACAGCCTCAATCAGCCCCAGCATTTT.